A selection of T cell receptor beta chains follows, all from one sample in a study of T-cell reconstitution after alpha-beta-depleted transplantation in children. TCRdb analysed the PCR reads with MiXCR anew, one entry per CDR3 protein. The sample holds about 200,000 distinct CDR3 sequences, approximately 14% seen once. The sequenced sample was PBMCs from the stem cell graft donor, obtained from the stem cell graft. These receptors were taken from a human donor who donated a stem cell graft to a child with acute lymphoblastic leukemia. Both conserved end residues are part of each CDR3. The order of the fields is clone size, D gene, V gene, J gene, CDR3 DNA, CDR3 protein. A D gene is named only where the DNA matches it firmly. A clone size is listed for some rows: how often the clone was seen (once, few, many), or a class if it is expanded.

many	-	TRBV10-3	TRBJ2-5	TGTGCCATCAGTGAGTCGGGGGACGTCCAAGAGACCCAGTACTTC	CAISESGDVQETQYF
many	TRBD1	TRBV10-3	TRBJ1-1	TGTGCCATCAGACAGGGGGCTTGGGGCCGGCACACTGAAGCTTTCTTT	CAIRQGAWGRHTEAFF
many	-	TRBV20-1	TRBJ1-2	TGCAGTGGCCTCAGGGTTAACTATGGCTACACCTTC	CSGLRVNYGYTF
many	-	TRBV20-1	TRBJ1-3	TGCAGTGCTAGAGATCTGGGGCAGGTCTCTGGAAACACCATATATTTT	CSARDLGQVSGNTIYF
-	-	TRBV11-2	TRBJ2-1	TGTGCCAGCAGCTTTAATGGAGGGAGTTACAATGAGCAGTTCTTC	CASSFNGGSYNEQFF
many	TRBD1	TRBV7-9	TRBJ2-1	TGTGCCAGCAGCCCCGGACAGGGGCCTCGCTCCGTTGAGCAGTTCTTC	CASSPGQGPRSVEQFF
few	-	TRBV7-9	TRBJ2-2	TGTGCCAGCACCATCCCCGGTGATCGGGGCTCTGACGGGGAGCTGTTTTTT	CASTIPGDRGSDGELFF
many	-	TRBV20-1	TRBJ1-6	TGCAGTGCTAGAGACCCCGGGGGTCTAGGGTCACCCCTCCACTTT	CSARDPGGLGSPLHF
many	TRBD1	TRBV20-1	TRBJ2-1	TGCAGTGCTAGAGATCGGACAGGGGGCAGGTATGAGCAGTTCTTC	CSARDRTGGRYEQFF
many	TRBD2	TRBV11-2	TRBJ2-7	TGTGCCAGCAGCTTAGATAGACTAGCGGTAGGATCCTACGAGCAGTACTTC	CASSLDRLAVGSYEQYF
few	TRBD2	TRBV10-3	TRBJ2-1	TGTGCCATCAGTTCTTCCCGGACTAGCGGGGACTACAATGAGCAGTTCTTC	CAISSSRTSGDYNEQFF
many	TRBD2	TRBV29-1	TRBJ2-1	TGCAGCGTTGATAGCGGGACCGATGAGCAGTTCTTC	CSVDSGTDEQFF
many	-	TRBV7-2	TRBJ2-1	TGTGCCAGCAGTTCCAGGGGTGGTAATGAGCAGTTCTTC	CASSSRGGNEQFF
few	-	TRBV5-1	TRBJ2-5	TGCGCCAGCAGCCAGCAGTTGTTCGGGGTGGGGGAGACCCAGTACTTC	CASSQQLFGVGETQYF
many	TRBD2	TRBV11-2	TRBJ2-2	TGTGCCAGCAGCTTCCCTCGTGGGACTAGCGGGAGGGAGGCCGGGGAGCTGTTTTTT	CASSFPRGTSGREAGELFF
many	TRBD2	TRBV27	TRBJ2-7	TGTGCCAGCAGTATAAACTCCTTTAGCGGGAGTACGGGGCAGTACTTC	CASSINSFSGSTGQYF
few	TRBD2	TRBV4-2	TRBJ2-1	TGTGCCAGCAGCCAAGGACTAGCGGGACTCAATGAGCAGTTCTTC	CASSQGLAGLNEQFF
many	-	TRBV5-1	TRBJ2-3	TGCGCCAGCAGCTTCCTAGGGGATACGCAGTATTTT	CASSFLGDTQYF
-	TRBD1	TRBV7-9	TRBJ2-7	TGTGCCAGCAGCACCCAGGACAGGATCCACGAGCAGTACTTC	CASSTQDRIHEQYF
many	-	TRBV4-1	TRBJ2-5	TGCGCCAGCAGCCAAGTTCGAGGCAGGGAAGAGACCCAGTACTTC	CASSQVRGREETQYF
few	-	TRBV20-1	TRBJ2-7	TGCAGTGCTAGGGCTAGCGAGTACGAGCAGTACTTC	CSARASEYEQYF
many	TRBD2	TRBV29-1	TRBJ2-4	TGCAGCGCCGGGGGGGGTCTCGGATTAGCCAAAAACATTCAGTACTTC	CSAGGGLGLAKNIQYF
-	-	TRBV5-4	TRBJ1-2	TGTGCCAGCAGCTCCCAGTGGGGGGGTCGGGGCAACTATGGCTACACCTTC	CASSSQWGGRGNYGYTF
-	-	TRBV19	TRBJ1-2	TGTGCCAGTAGTATCGGGGGGGACGGCTACACCTTC	CASSIGGDGYTF
-	TRBD1	TRBV5-6	TRBJ2-5	TGTGCCAGCAGACCTCTGGGACAGGGGGCGAGGGAGACCCAGTACTTC	CASRPLGQGARETQYF
many	-	TRBV20-1	TRBJ2-4	TGCAGTTGCATGGCCAAAAACATTCAGTACTTC	CSCMAKNIQYF
-	TRBD1	TRBV11-1	TRBJ2-3	TGTGCCAGCAGCCCGGGACAGACCAACACAGATACGCAGTATTTT	CASSPGQTNTDTQYF
many	-	TRBV20-1	TRBJ1-2	TGCAGTGCTAGACGGACCTCTAACTATGGCTACACCTTC	CSARRTSNYGYTF
many	TRBD1	TRBV7-8	TRBJ1-1	TGTGCCAGCAGCTTAGAAGGACAGGGGGCAACGAACACTGAAGCTTTCTTT	CASSLEGQGATNTEAFF
many	-	TRBV29-1	TRBJ1-3	TGCAGCGTTGAAGATCGTAAGGGCCAGGACTCTGGAAACACCATATATTTT	CSVEDRKGQDSGNTIYF
many	-	TRBV7-9	TRBJ2-1	TGTGCCAGCAGCTCAGACTGGAAGCAGTTCTTC	CASSSDWKQFF
-	-	TRBV7-9	TRBJ2-1	TGTGCCAGCAGCTCAGGGTACAATGAGCAGTTCTTC	CASSSGYNEQFF
-	-	TRBV25-1	TRBJ1-4	TGTGCCAGCAGTGATGGGGGGGCTAATGAAAAACTGTTTTTT	CASSDGGANEKLFF
many	-	TRBV20-1	TRBJ1-5	TGCAGTGCTAGAATAGGGAATCAGCCCCAGCATTTT	CSARIGNQPQHF
many	TRBD2	TRBV10-2	TRBJ2-3	TGCGCCAGCAGTGATCAGCGGGGGACTACCGCCAATACGCAGTATTTT	CASSDQRGTTANTQYF
many	TRBD2	TRBV27	TRBJ2-1	TGTGCCAGCAGACGCACAATAGCGGGAGGGCGCTACAATGAGCAGTTCTTC	CASRRTIAGGRYNEQFF
many	TRBD2	TRBV5-1	TRBJ2-7	TGCGCCAGCAGCATAGGAAGCGGGACGACCGAGCAGTACTTC	CASSIGSGTTEQYF
-	TRBD1	TRBV20-1	TRBJ2-2	TGCAGTGCCAGAAATGATAACAGGGGGCGCAAAGTGGGAGGCACCGGGGAGCTGTTTTTT	CSARNDNRGRKVGGTGELFF
-	-	TRBV6-5	TRBJ2-1	TGTGCCAGCAGTTACTCGAAAGAGGAAACCTACAATGAGCAGTTCTTC	CASSYSKEETYNEQFF
many	-	TRBV11-2	TRBJ2-3	TGTGCCAGCTCATTCTCCGAGGCTAGCTATTTCACAGATACGCAGTATTTT	CASSFSEASYFTDTQYF
many	-	TRBV20-1	TRBJ1-1	TGCAGTGCCCACCCCGCCGGTCGTGGGAACACTGAAGCTTTCTTT	CSAHPAGRGNTEAFF
few	TRBD1	TRBV12-3/TRBV12-4	TRBJ1-6	TGTGCCAGCAGTCCACAGGGGGCTAATTCACCCCTCCACTTT	CASSPQGANSPLHF
many	-	TRBV12-3/TRBV12-4	TRBJ2-3	TGTGCCAGCAGTCCCGGAGGGGACGGCTATACGCAGTATTTT	CASSPGGDGYTQYF